Following are 17 T cell receptor beta chains from one sample sequenced in a study of early T cells in non-severe SARS-CoV-2 infection. TCRdb re-called the 5' RACE reads with MiXCR, one entry per CDR3 protein. Of some 80,000 distinct CDR3 sequences in the sample, over 4% are singletons; the top ten hold around 7.5%. The sample consisted of whole blood, taken at baseline. These TCRs come from an adult who was a healthcare worker with PCR-confirmed SARS-CoV-2 infection or an uninfected control (not recorded which).

This clonotype was found a few times. The V gene is TRBV6-5, the J gene TRBJ2-7; possible D gene TRBD2, 5 bases. With 0 bases removed from V and 5 bases from J, the gap between germline ends came to 14 bases. Germline V CDR1 and CDR2: MNHEY, SVGAGI. The CDR3 spans 15 residues. The CDR3 region is CASSYSQRRSHEQYF. The DNA for the CDR3 is TGTGCCAGCAGTTACTCGCAGCGGAGGAGCCACGAGCAGTACTTC.

This clonotype was found many times. The CDR3: CASSPRQGSGANEKLFF. The DNA of the CDR3 is TGTGCCAGCTCACCACGGCAGGGGAGTGGAGCTAATGAAAAACTGTTTTTT. This chain joins TRBV18 and TRBJ1-4; maybe TRBD1 (6 bases). CDR3 length: 17 amino acids. Germline CDR1 and CDR2: KGHSH and LQKENI. Trimming stripped 1 base from V and 3 bases from J, with 15 bases between.

In its sample, this clonotype was seen many times. The chain carries TRBV5-8 and TRBJ1-5; D is unresolved. Germline values: CDR1 SGHTS, CDR2 YDEGEE. Trimming took off 0 bases at V and 9 bases at J, with 10 bases between the two ends. The CDR3 has 13 amino acids. The CDR3 loop is CASSLVGRPPQHF. CDR3 nucleotides: TGTGCCAGCAGCTTGGTGGGGAGACCGCCCCAGCATTTT.

The rearrangement joins TRBV10-1 to TRBJ1-2; the D gene is possibly TRBD1 (6 bases). Germline CDR1 reads WNHNN; CDR2 reads SYGVQD (reference sequence). Trimming cost V 3 bases and J 2 bases, with 13 bases left between them. The CDR3 has 15 residues. The CDR3, as DNA: TGCGCCAGCAGTGACAGGGCAGGGGTCAACTATGGCTACACCTTC. Residues: CASSDRAGVNYGYTF.

The chain combines TRBV14 with TRBJ1-6; D remains unclear. CDR3 length equals 16 residues. The V gene's germline CDR1 is SGHDN and CDR2 FVKESK. V was cut by 2 bases and J by 10 bases, with 18 bases left in between. Here the CDR3 reads CASSQRGPGMGSPLHF. The CDR3 DNA reads as TGTGCCAGCAGCCAAAGAGGCCCGGGGATGGGCTCACCCCTCCACTTT. Complete variable domain (other parts from reference TRBV14 and TRBJ1-6): EAGVTQFPSHSVIEKGQTVTLRCDPISGHDNLYWYRRVMGKEIKFLLHFVKESKQDESGMPNNRFLAERTGGTYSTLKVQPAELEDSGVYFCASSQRGPGMGSPLHFGNGTRLTVT.

This clonotype was detected a few times. The chain links TRBV19 to TRBJ2-3; D is unclear. Trimming took 3 bases from V and 0 from J, leaving 10 bases between them. The germline V gene encodes CDR1 LNHDA and CDR2 SQIVND (reference sequence). CDR3 size: 15 residues. Here the CDR3 DNA reads TGTGCCAGTAGTATGCAATTATGGAGCACAGATACGCAGTATTTT. This gives the protein CASSMQLWSTDTQYF.

This chain uses TRBV5-1 with TRBJ2-7; tentatively, D is TRBD2 (5 bases). Trimming took off 1 base at V and 0 bases at J, with 20 bases between the two ends. This CDR3 is 18 amino acids long. Germline CDR1 SGHRS, CDR2 YFSETQ. DNA of the CDR3: TGCGCCAGCAGCTTGCCGGACGATCCGGGGTCGACCTCCTACGAGCAGTACTTC. It specifies CASSLPDDPGSTSYEQYF.

The rearrangement joins TRBV12-3 or TRBV12-4 to TRBJ2-3; weak D call: TRBD2 (6 bases). V was pared by 2 bases and J by 8 bases, with 20 bases between. The length of the CDR3 is 16 residues. The CDR3 here is CASSLQAGPGPATQYF. The CDR3 nucleotides are TGTGCCAGCAGTTTACAGGCGGGGCCAGGGCCGGCTACGCAGTATTTT.

V and J are TRBV5-4 and TRBJ1-1, with TRBD1 matching 8 bases. This CDR3 has 15 amino acids. The germline V gene encodes CDR1 SGHNT and CDR2 YYREEE (reference sequence). The ends lost 4 bases at V and 4 bases at J; junction bases unmatched: 9. The CDR3 sequence: CASSARNRGGTEAFF. The CDR3 bases are TGTGCCAGCAGCGCGCGGAACAGGGGGGGCACTGAAGCTTTCTTT.

At least ten counts were recorded for this clonotype. The chain employs TRBV4-1 and TRBJ1-1; D is ambiguous. The CDR3 has 16 residues. Germline V gene lookup returns CDR1 MGHRA and CDR2 YSYEKL. The V and J ends lost 0 bases and 0 bases respectively, with 11 bases between them. CDR3 sequence reads: CASSQESYGLNTEAFF. The CDR3 DNA is TGCGCCAGCAGCCAAGAAAGTTACGGATTGAACACTGAAGCTTTCTTT.

This clonotype was seen ten or more times. This CDR3 reads CASSQRDGSYEQYF. CDR3 nucleotides: TGTGCCAGCAGCCAACGGGACGGATCCTACGAGCAGTACTTC. The V gene is TRBV3-1, the J gene TRBJ2-7, with D perhaps given as TRBD1 or TRBD2 (5 bases each). The germline V and J ends were trimmed by 2 bases and 1 base, with 9 bases remaining between them. Germline V gives CDR1 LGHDT, CDR2 YNNKEL (reference sequence). The CDR3 length is 14 residues.

The sample holds a few counts of this clonotype. Here the CDR3 reads CASSVEGDVFGPSADTQYF. In DNA, the CDR3 is TGTGCCAGCAGCGTAGAGGGAGATGTCTTTGGCCCATCGGCAGATACGCAGTATTTT. The chain links TRBV9 to TRBJ2-3; D is possibly TRBD2 (5 bases). V dropped 0 bases and J dropped 4 bases, with 24 bases sitting between them. This CDR3 region has 19 residues. The germline CDR1 and CDR2 sequences are SGDLS and YYNGEE.

This clonotype showed up many times. The V and J genes are TRBV24-1 and TRBJ1-5; no clear D gene. Trimming left V 1 base short and J 5 bases short, with 5 bases between. CDR1 and CDR2 (germline): KGHDR, SFDVKD. The CDR3 consists of 13 residues. In DNA, the CDR3 is TGTGCCACCAGTGATTTTCGGGATCAGCCCCAGCATTTT. Its translation: CATSDFRDQPQHF.

This clonotype has only a few counts. This chain connects TRBV3-1 to TRBJ2-7, with D perhaps being TRBD1 or TRBD2 (5 bases each). V lost 0 bases, J lost 5 bases, and 20 bases lay in between. CDR1 is LGHDT and CDR2 is YNNKEL in the germline V gene (reference sequence). The CDR3 loop spans 17 amino acids. This CDR3 reads CASSQDRGFWAGNEQYF. The CDR3 nucleotides are TGTGCCAGCAGCCAAGATCGGGGCTTCTGGGCAGGGAACGAGCAGTACTTC.

This clonotype showed up many times. The gene calls are TRBV12-3 or TRBV12-4 and TRBJ2-7; 7 bases are a match to TRBD2. The trim removed 5 bases at V and 2 bases at J, leaving 9 bases unmatched. The CDR3 is made up of 15 amino acids. CDR3 coding DNA: TGTGCCAGCAGTCTAGGGGCTAGCGGAGCCTACGAGCAGTACTTC. Translating gives CASSLGASGAYEQYF.

This chain links TRBV20-1 with TRBJ1-4; TRBD1 is a possible D gene (5 bases). Germline V gives CDR1 DFQATT, CDR2 SNEGSKA (reference sequence). V was clipped by 1 base and J by 8 bases, with 14 bases between them. CDR3 length: 14 residues. The CDR3 loop reads CSARGGIQSEKLFF. The CDR3 region has the DNA TGCAGTGCTAGAGGGGGGATACAAAGCGAAAAACTGTTTTTT.

This clonotype was seen ten or more times. CDR3 sequence: CSASSSGSSTQYF. The CDR3 DNA is TGCAGTGCTAGCTCTAGCGGGAGCAGTACGCAGTATTTT. The rearrangement joins TRBV20-1 to TRBJ2-3, with TRBD2 identical over 10 bases. CDR1 and CDR2 from the germline V gene are DFQATT and SNEGSKA (reference sequence). The CDR3 spans 13 residues. J gave up 8 bases and V 3 bases, and 5 bases lay outside the gene matches.